A single T cell receptor (beta chain) is shown here with its context. The antigen is not known. The record originates from a study of a mutant IDH1 vaccine in newly diagnosed glioma. Background on the study: Following radiotherapy alone, or alongside temozolomide cycles, vaccination was started after an interval of 4-6 weeks. Most patients had received both radiotherapy and temozolomide, the prior options being radiotherapy, temozolomide, or both. Week 35 was assigned to visit V12, and week 47 was assigned to visit V13. Study-wide findings and caveats: Vaccination elicited immune responses in roughly 93% of patients.

Data came from immunoSEQ multiplex PCR; TCRdb stores just in-frame clones and leaves some out. The table records roughly 86,000 clones, approximately 89% of them present only once. V lost 5 bases to trimming and J lost 3 bases, with 8 bases between them. Germline CDR1 reads SGHRS; CDR2 reads YFSETQ. CDR3 length equals 12 residues. Regarding time point: week 47, end of study. Vaccination comprised doses that each held 300 ug of mutant IDH1 20-mer peptide, plus topical imiquimod. The chain is built from TRBV5-1 and TRBJ2-5, with TRBD1 as a possible D gene (6 bases). The receptor's source is a woman aged 45-60 years with glioma. The specimen comprised PBMCs, sampled from a glioma patient whose treatment included an IDH1 peptide vaccine. The CDR3 DNA is TGCGCCAGCAGTAGACAGGAAGAGACCCAGTACTTC. Translated, it gives CASSRQEETQYF.